This is a list of T cell receptor beta chains from one sample in a study of blood T cell repertoires in COVID-19. Method: immunoSEQ multiplex PCR; TCRdb's copy keeps in-frame clones and lacks some. The sample consists of fewer than 250,000 clones, about 80% of them appearing once. Material for sequencing was peripheral blood. These TCRs come from a man between 60 and 70 years old with acute or convalescent COVID-19. The CDR3 runs from the conserved cysteine through the conserved F or W. The D gene is left open where the match is weak. Clone size appears in some rows only: once, few, many, or a class for an expanded clone.

D,length,size,V,J,CDR3,DNA
-,14,-,TRBV18,TRBJ2-3,CASSPRQSTDTQYF,TGTGCCAGCTCACCACGACAGTCCACAGATACGCAGTATTTT
-,16,-,TRBV4-1,TRBJ1-1,CASSQDIREGDTEAFF,TGCGCCAGCAGCCAAGATATTAGGGAAGGGGACACTGAAGCTTTCTTT
-,13,-,TRBV2,TRBJ2-1,CASSEISGGEQFF,TGTGCCAGCAGTGAAATAAGCGGCGGCGAGCAGTTCTTC
-,13,-,TRBV7-2,TRBJ1-2,CASSPAGVYGYTF,TGTGCCAGCAGCCCGGCAGGGGTCTATGGCTACACCTTC
-,16,-,TRBV6-6,TRBJ2-3,CASTGLRERITDTQYF,TGTGCCAGCACGGGGTTGAGGGAAAGGATCACAGATACGCAGTATTTT
TRBD1,15,-,TRBV11-3,TRBJ1-3,CASSEQGAAGNTIYF,TGTGCCAGCAGCGAACAGGGGGCGGCTGGAAACACCATATATTTT
-,13,-,TRBV6-5,TRBJ2-1,CASSPSMYNEQFF,TGTGCCAGCAGTCCATCAATGTACAATGAGCAGTTCTTC
-,13,few,TRBV7-3,TRBJ2-1,CASSLSGYNEQFF,TGTGCCAGCAGCTTATCAGGATACAATGAGCAGTTCTTC
-,13,-,TRBV6-5,TRBJ2-2,CASSYSQTGELFF,TGTGCCAGCAGTTACTCGCAGACCGGGGAGCTGTTTTTT
TRBD1,13,-,TRBV10-1,TRBJ2-5,CASSGQVGETQYF,TGCGCCAGCAGCGGACAGGTCGGAGAGACCCAGTACTTC
-,15,-,TRBV10-3,TRBJ2-3,CAISVGSPSTDTQYF,TGTGCCATCAGTGTGGGTAGCCCTAGCACAGATACGCAGTATTTT
TRBD2,17,-,TRBV18,TRBJ2-7,CASSPTLLAEPSNEQYF,TGTGCCAGCTCACCAACCCTACTAGCGGAACCTTCTAACGAGCAGTACTTC
TRBD2,16,-,TRBV24-1,TRBJ2-1,CATSEEAGGYYNEQFF,TGTGCCACCAGTGAGGAAGCGGGAGGGTACTACAATGAGCAGTTCTTC
-,16,-,TRBV5-6,TRBJ2-2,CASSLRQGGGTGELFF,TGTGCCAGCAGCTTGAGACAGGGAGGCGGCACCGGGGAGCTGTTTTTT
TRBD1,15,-,TRBV5-4,TRBJ2-6,CASSPQGTGANVLTF,TGTGCCAGCAGCCCACAGGGGACTGGGGCCAACGTCCTGACTTTC
TRBD1,15,-,TRBV11-2,TRBJ1-4,CASSFSQGGSEKLFF,TGTGCCAGCAGCTTCTCACAGGGGGGTAGTGAAAAACTGTTTTTT
-,12,-,TRBV5-6,TRBJ1-1,CASSFSAAGPFF,TGTGCCAGCAGCTTCAGTGCCGCGGGTCCTTTCTTT
-,13,-,TRBV6-5,TRBJ1-6,CASRYTVKSPLHF,TGTGCCAGCAGATATACAGTCAAATCACCCCTCCACTTT
TRBD1,15,once,TRBV24-1,TRBJ1-4,CATSDPGQGNEKLFF,TGTGCCACCAGTGACCCGGGACAGGGGAATGAAAAACTGTTTTTT
-,15,-,TRBV19,TRBJ1-6,CASTHQGTYNSPLHF,TGTGCCAGTACCCACCAGGGAACCTATAATTCACCCCTCCACTTT
-,14,-,TRBV27,TRBJ1-1,CASSIRRAGTEAFF,TGTGCCAGCAGTATAAGACGGGCGGGCACTGAAGCTTTCTTT
TRBD1,15,-,TRBV6-5,TRBJ1-2,CASRVRQGTNYGYTF,TGTGCCAGCAGGGTCCGACAGGGCACTAACTATGGCTACACCTTC
-,17,-,TRBV4-1,TRBJ2-3,CASSHNLILTGSDTQYF,TGCGCCAGCAGCCATAATCTAATACTCACAGGCTCCGATACGCAGTATTTT
-,14,-,TRBV28,TRBJ1-4,CASSGRGFNEKLFF,TGTGCCAGCAGTGGCCGAGGGTTTAATGAAAAACTGTTTTTT
TRBD2,15,once,TRBV24-1,TRBJ2-3,CATSDASGGANTQYF,TGTGCCACCAGTGATGCTAGCGGGGGGGCAAATACGCAGTATTTT
TRBD1,13,-,TRBV6-6,TRBJ1-3,CASGTASGNTIYF,TGTGCCAGTGGGACAGCCTCTGGAAACACCATATATTTT
-,12,few,TRBV15,TRBJ1-1,CATSRDRTGAFF,TGTGCCACCAGCAGAGATAGAACGGGGGCTTTCTTT
TRBD1,15,-,TRBV5-8,TRBJ2-5,CASSSRTGGEETQYF,TGTGCCAGCAGCTCGCGGACAGGGGGCGAAGAGACCCAGTACTTC